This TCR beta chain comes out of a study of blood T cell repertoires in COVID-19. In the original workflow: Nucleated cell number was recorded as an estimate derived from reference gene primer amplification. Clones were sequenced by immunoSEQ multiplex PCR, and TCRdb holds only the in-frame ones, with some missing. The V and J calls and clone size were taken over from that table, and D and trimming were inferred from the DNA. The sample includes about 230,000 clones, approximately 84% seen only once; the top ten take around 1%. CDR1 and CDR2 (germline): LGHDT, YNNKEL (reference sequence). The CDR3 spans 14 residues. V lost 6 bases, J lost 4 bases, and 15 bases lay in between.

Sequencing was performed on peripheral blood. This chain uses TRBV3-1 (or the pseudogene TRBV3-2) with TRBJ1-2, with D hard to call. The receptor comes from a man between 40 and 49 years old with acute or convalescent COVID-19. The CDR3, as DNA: TGTGCCAGCAGTCCGTACGGACGGGGCTATGGCTACACCTTC. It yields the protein CASSPYGRGYGYTF.